These T cell receptor beta chains were read from a single sample in a study of blood T cells in healthy people across ages. TCRdb ran MiXCR on the 5' RACE reads and lists one entry per CDR3 protein. The sample holds 500,000 to 650,000 distinct CDR3 sequences, about 27% seen once. This sample also appeared in a second study, on T cells of mothers and their children.

Sequences were obtained from blood. Receptor source: a boy aged 2-9 years in good health. The CDR3 runs from the conserved cysteine through the conserved F or W. D genes are given only for firm matches. The size of a clone is reported for some rows only, either as once, few or many, or as a class for expanded clones.

TRBD2	TRBV5-5	.	TRBJ2-3	CASSQGLAGGDTQYF	TGTGCCAGCAGCCAGGGACTAGCGGGAGGGGATACGCAGTATTTT
TRBD2	TRBV14	.	TRBJ2-1	CASSYLGLGEMNEQFF	TGTGCCAGCAGTTACCTCGGACTAGGGGAAATGAATGAGCAGTTCTTC
TRBD1	TRBV6-5	.	TRBJ1-5	CASSRTGGIDQPQHF	TGTGCCAGCAGTCGAACAGGGGGCATCGATCAGCCCCAGCATTTT
TRBD2	TRBV20-1	once	TRBJ2-1	CSAPTSGVHNEQFF	TGCAGTGCTCCGACTAGCGGGGTTCACAATGAGCAGTTCTTC
.	TRBV29-1	.	TRBJ2-7	CSVRTPRIYEQYF	TGCAGCGTCCGAACTCCACGGATCTACGAGCAGTACTTC
.	TRBV12-3/TRBV12-4	.	TRBJ2-1	CASSLAGGQQFF	TGTGCCAGCAGTTTAGCGGGTGGTCAGCAGTTCTTC
.	TRBV7-3	.	TRBJ1-1	CASSLVGHGYTEAFF	TGTGCCAGCAGCTTAGTGGGACACGGCTACACTGAAGCTTTCTTT
TRBD2	TRBV12-3/TRBV12-4	few	TRBJ2-7	CASSLSAFPSGRYSYEQYF	TGTGCCAGCAGTTTATCGGCTTTCCCTAGCGGGAGGTATTCCTACGAGCAGTACTTC
TRBD1	TRBV7-9	.	TRBJ2-7	CASSSWTGTGNGEQYF	TGTGCCAGCAGCTCCTGGACCGGGACAGGGAACGGCGAGCAGTACTTC
TRBD2	TRBV10-2	few	TRBJ2-1	CASSGYSGTRNEQFF	TGCGCCAGCAGCGGGTATAGCGGGACACGCAATGAGCAGTTCTTC
.	TRBV6-1	many	TRBJ2-7	CASSSRRYYEQYF	TGTGCCAGCAGCTCCCGGCGATACTACGAGCAGTACTTC
TRBD1	TRBV5-1	few	TRBJ1-6	CASRSTGGTLHF	TGCGCCAGCAGGTCGACAGGGGGGACCCTCCACTTT
.	TRBV7-2	few	TRBJ2-2	CASSLTGTGELFF	TGTGCCAGCAGCCTTACAGGGACCGGGGAGCTGTTTTTT
TRBD2	TRBV10-3	.	TRBJ2-1	CAIRLGLAGGPNEQFF	TGTGCCATCAGGCTGGGACTAGCGGGGGGGCCAAATGAGCAGTTCTTC
TRBD1	TRBV10-3	.	TRBJ2-7	CAIGERGHYEQYF	TGTGCCATCGGAGAAAGGGGGCACTACGAGCAGTACTTC
TRBD1	TRBV30	few	TRBJ2-5	CAWSKTGGLKETQYF	TGTGCCTGGAGTAAGACAGGGGGCCTAAAAGAGACCCAGTACTTC
.	TRBV6-5	few	TRBJ2-7	CASSGGRSYEQYF	TGTGCCAGCAGTGGGGGGCGTTCCTACGAGCAGTACTTC
TRBD1	TRBV20-1	.	TRBJ2-3	CSARGGGSTDTQYF	TGCAGTGCTAGAGGAGGGGGCAGTACAGATACGCAGTATTTT
TRBD2	TRBV7-8	.	TRBJ2-5	CASSSFGGDQETQYF	TGTGCCAGCAGCTCCTTTGGGGGGGATCAAGAGACCCAGTACTTC
.	TRBV7-7	.	TRBJ2-5	CASSSRLMLDEQHF	TGTGCTAGCAGCTCTCGACTGATGTTAGACGAGCAGCACTTC
.	TRBV27	few	TRBJ1-6	CASSLGGYGDSPLHF	TGTGCCAGCAGTTTAGGGGGGTACGGTGATTCACCCCTCCACTTT
.	TRBV6-5	.	TRBJ1-2	CASSSVDSSNYGYTF	TGTGCCAGCAGTTCAGTCGACTCTTCTAACTATGGCTACACCTTC
.	TRBV19	few	TRBJ2-3	CASSIGGLTYTQYF	TGTGCCAGTAGTATAGGTGGACTCACTTATACGCAGTATTTT
.	TRBV27	.	TRBJ2-5	CASSPYPGETQYF	TGTGCCAGCAGCCCATATCCGGGGGAGACCCAGTACTTC
TRBD2	TRBV29-1	.	TRBJ2-5	CSVTSGRSQETQYF	TGCAGCGTAACTAGCGGGAGATCCCAAGAGACCCAGTACTTC
.	TRBV18	.	TRBJ1-2	CASSLGTSANYGYTF	TGTGCCAGCTCACTTGGGACGTCAGCTAACTATGGCTACACCTTC
.	TRBV29-1	.	TRBJ2-1	CSVERLGVWEQFF	TGCAGCGTTGAAAGGCTCGGGGTCTGGGAGCAGTTCTTC
TRBD2	TRBV4-1	once	TRBJ2-1	CASSQEGAAGYYNEQFF	TGCGCCAGCAGCCAAGAGGGCGCAGCGGGGTACTACAATGAGCAGTTCTTC
.	TRBV9	few	TRBJ2-3	CATSREGADYNTQYF	TGTGCCACCTCCAGAGAGGGGGCGGACTACAATACGCAGTATTTT
.	TRBV10-3	few	TRBJ2-7	CAISESRGSTYEQYF	TGTGCCATCAGTGAGTCGAGGGGCTCCACCTACGAGCAGTACTTC
TRBD1	TRBV6-1	few	TRBJ2-7	CASRGTGLYEQYF	TGTGCCAGCAGGGGGACAGGTCTTTACGAGCAGTACTTC
.	TRBV7-9	.	TRBJ2-3	CASSWGDSRWTDTQYF	TGTGCCAGCAGCTGGGGGGACTCTCGATGGACAGATACGCAGTATTTT
.	TRBV2	.	TRBJ2-6	CASNKGHSGANVLTF	TGTGCCAGCAACAAGGGTCACTCTGGGGCCAACGTCCTGACTTTC
TRBD1	TRBV24-1	.	TRBJ1-3	CATSDHLDRVPGNTIYF	TGTGCCACCAGTGACCATTTGGACAGGGTACCTGGAAACACCATATATTTT
.	TRBV7-8	few	TRBJ2-1	CASSFGLGGNEQFF	TGTGCCAGCAGCTTTGGGCTGGGGGGCAATGAGCAGTTCTTC
TRBD1	TRBV20-1	.	TRBJ2-7	CSARLGTAYEQYF	TGCAGTGCTAGGCTCGGGACAGCCTACGAGCAGTACTTC
.	TRBV20-1	.	TRBJ2-7	CSALRDYEQYF	TGCAGTGCTCTCCGGGACTACGAGCAGTACTTC
.	TRBV20-1	.	TRBJ2-7	CSARTLYEQYF	TGCAGTGCTAGAACCCTGTACGAGCAGTACTTC
.	TRBV27	many	TRBJ1-2	CASSSPGNGYTF	TGTGCCAGCAGTTCCCCAGGAAATGGCTACACCTTC
TRBD1	TRBV20-1	.	TRBJ2-5	CSARDLDRGLETQYF	TGCAGTGCTAGAGATCTTGACAGGGGGCTAGAGACCCAGTACTTC
TRBD1	TRBV20-1	.	TRBJ1-1	CSAETGLYGTEAFF	TGCAGTGCAGAGACAGGGCTCTATGGTACTGAAGCTTTCTTT
.	TRBV12-3/TRBV12-4	.	TRBJ1-1	CASSSTGRPLVTEAFF	TGTGCCAGCAGCTCGACAGGAAGACCTTTGGTCACTGAAGCTTTCTTT
.	TRBV12-3/TRBV12-4	.	TRBJ2-7	CASSPPGGATYEQYF	TGTGCCAGCAGTCCCCCCGGTGGAGCGACCTACGAGCAGTACTTC